The T cell receptor beta chain described here comes from a study of blood T cells in healthy people across ages. Findings of the study overall: Per million T cells, TCR beta diversity dropped roughly linearly as age increased. It was the long-lived donors that had more naive CD4+ cells and higher diversity than aged donors.

V gave up 0 bases and J gave up 6 bases; unmatched junction bases: 2. In germline, CDR1 is SGDLS, CDR2 YYNGEE. The CDR3 consists of 14 residues. Healthy individuals of Caucasian origin from Russia, aged about 6 to 100, served as donors. About this clonotype: What it binds is unknown.

Sample-barcoded 5' priming and a J-beta primer mix drove a second PCR of 7 to 11 cycles. Each cDNA was tagged by a template-switch adaptor containing 12 random nucleotides. MiXCR was run by TCRdb on the 5' RACE reads, yielding one entry per CDR3 protein. This sample has 1,300,000 or so distinct CDR3 sequences, with approximately 59% found just once. This rearrangement joins TRBV9 to TRBJ2-1; 8 bases match TRBD1. This clonotype was sampled from a man between 18 and 29 years old in good health. Sequenced input: blood. The CDR3 reads CASSVVQGANEQFF. CDR3 coding DNA: TGTGCCAGCAGCGTAGTTCAGGGGGCCAATGAGCAGTTCTTC.